Listed here is a single TCR beta chain. What it binds is not known. These data come from a study of T cell responses to AZD1222 COVID-19 vaccine. General study findings and limits: A rise in Spike-specific TCR breadth and depth followed two AZD1222 doses.

TCRdb keeps only in-frame clones here, not all; method: immunoSEQ multiplex PCR. The repertoire holds tens of thousands of clones, with 92% as singletons. V trimming: 4 bases; J trimming: 7 bases; junction bases outside the gene matches: 5. This CDR3 is built from 13 residues. CDR1 and CDR2 from the germline V gene are ENHRY and SYGVKD. Here the sequenced sample was peripheral blood, taken 28 days after the second AZD1222 dose. The V call is TRBV10-3, the J call TRBJ1-2; 8 bases match TRBD1. The sequence was collected from an adult who received the AZD1222 COVID-19 vaccine. This chain's CDR3 is CAISGLDRVGYTF. CDR3 sequence (DNA): TGTGCCATCAGTGGATTGGACAGGGTTGGCTACACCTTC.